This entry features one T cell receptor beta chain sequence. Germline loops: CDR1 PRHDT, CDR2 FYEKMQ (reference sequence). The CDR3 covers 14 residues. V lost 5 bases to trimming and J lost 3 bases; unmatched junction nucleotides: 6. This entry comes from a study of technical replicates of blood from several donors. Using immunoSEQ multiplex PCR, the repertoire was profiled, and TCRdb retains in-frame clones only, with some absent. This table has tens of thousands of clones, roughly four fifths appearing once. The receptor comes from a human donor in good health. Some clones in this sample may be carry-over from other donors' samples. This rearrangement joins TRBV13 to TRBJ2-7, with 8 nucleotides matching TRBD2. Sequencing input: PBMCs. The DNA for the CDR3 is TGTGCCAGCAGCAGCGCGGGGGGCCTCTACGAGCAGTACTTC. Translation gives CASSSAGGLYEQYF.